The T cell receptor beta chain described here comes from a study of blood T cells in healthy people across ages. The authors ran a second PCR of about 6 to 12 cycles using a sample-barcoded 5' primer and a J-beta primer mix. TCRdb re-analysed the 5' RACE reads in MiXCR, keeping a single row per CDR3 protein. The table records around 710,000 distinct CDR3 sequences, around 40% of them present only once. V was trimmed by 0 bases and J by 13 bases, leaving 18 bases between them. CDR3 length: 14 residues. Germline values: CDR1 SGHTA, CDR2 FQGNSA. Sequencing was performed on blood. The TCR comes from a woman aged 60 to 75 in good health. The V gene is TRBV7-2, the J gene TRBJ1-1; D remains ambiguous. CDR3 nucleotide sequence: TGTGCCAGCAGCTTAGCGGAGGCTCTGGACGGAGTTTTCTTT. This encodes CASSLAEALDGVFF.